Shown below are 4 T cell receptor beta chains from a single sample sequenced in a study of identifying expanded T cells in peripheral blood. Measured with immunoSEQ multiplex PCR; TCRdb has only the in-frame clones, and not every one. The sample holds approximately 81,000 clones, roughly 84% seen once. Sequenced input: blood. These receptors were taken from a person aged 18-69 years in good health.

The gene calls are TRBV29-1 and TRBJ1-1; D is undetermined. Per the germline V gene, CDR1 is SQVTM and CDR2 is ANQGSEA. This CDR3 contains 13 residues. Trimming cost V 3 bases and J 1 base, with 9 bases left between them. The CDR3 sequence: CSVEVVRNTEAFF. CDR3 bases: TGCAGCGTTGAGGTGGTAAGGAACACTGAAGCTTTCTTT. The whole variable domain, remainder taken from reference TRBV29-1 and TRBJ1-1, is SAVISQKPSRDICQRGTSLTIQCQVDSQVTMMFWYRQQPGQSLTLIATANQGSEATYESGFVIDKFPISRPNLTFSTLTVSNMSPEDSSIYLCSVEVVRNTEAFFGQGTRLTVV.

This clone has only one observation. V and J are TRBV28 and TRBJ2-4, with a weak D call TRBD2 (5 bases). Germline CDR1 and CDR2: MDHEN and SYDVKM. V was trimmed by 6 bases and J by 7 bases, leaving 10 bases between them. CDR3 length equals 12 residues. CDR3 bases: TGTGCCAGCAGACGGGATTTGAACATTCAGTACTTC. It specifies CASRRDLNIQYF.

This chain connects TRBV5-8 to TRBJ1-4; D gene unclear. Germline V gene sequence: CDR1 SGHTS, CDR2 YDEGEE. V lost 3 bases to trimming and J lost 6 bases, with 12 bases between them. The CDR3 runs to 14 residues. The CDR3 nucleotides are TGTGCCAGCAGCTCTACAACGCCCTATGAAAAACTGTTTTTT. This encodes CASSSTTPYEKLFF.

The V and J genes are TRBV7-9 and TRBJ2-7; 9 positions match TRBD1. CDR3 length: 14 residues. Germline V gene lookup returns CDR1 SEHNR and CDR2 FQNEAQ (reference sequence). V was clipped by 1 base and J by 5 bases; unmatched bases: 3. The CDR3 reads CASSLDGQGHEQYF. The CDR3 nucleotides are TGTGCCAGCAGCTTAGACGGACAGGGGCACGAGCAGTACTTC.